The 27 T cell receptor beta chains given below trace back to one sample, sequenced in a study of blood T cell repertoires in COVID-19. Libraries were prepared by immunoSEQ multiplex PCR; TCRdb keeps only in-frame clonotypes and omits some of them. The sample has 250,000 or so clones, over 75% seen once; the top ten hold 3.7%. Sequencing was performed on PBMCs or T cells enriched from blood (not recorded which). These receptors all stem from a woman aged 25 to 45 who had been exposed to COVID-19.

The chain employs TRBV5-1 and TRBJ2-1; 8 bases line up with TRBD2. V shed 3 bases, J shed 7 bases, and the junction held 6 bases outside the gene matches. This CDR3 has 14 residues. CDR1 and CDR2 (germline): SGHRS, YFSETQ. The CDR3 is CASSSGLEFNEQFF. The CDR3 DNA follows: TGCGCCAGCAGCTCGGGACTAGAATTTAATGAGCAGTTCTTC.

The chain uses TRBV19 and TRBJ1-1; no clear D. V lost 4 bases and J 5 bases, leaving 17 bases between the germline ends. This CDR3 region has 15 residues. Germline V gene data show CDR1 as LNHDA and CDR2 as SQIVND (reference sequence). In nucleotides, the CDR3 is TGTGCCAGTAGTAGCCGGACCGACGGGAGGACTGAAGCTTTCTTT. The encoded protein is CASSSRTDGRTEAFF.

In this sample, this clone turned up a few times. The chain is built from TRBV5-6 and TRBJ2-5; the D gene is possibly TRBD1 (5 bases). The CDR3 is 15 amino acids. V shed 0 bases and J shed 1 base, with 10 bases lying between them. The germline V gene encodes CDR1 SGHDT and CDR2 YYEEEE. In DNA, the CDR3 is TGTGCCAGCAGCTTGGTAGGCAGGGTCCAAGAGACCCAGTACTTC. Its protein product is CASSLVGRVQETQYF.

The J gene is TRBJ2-7, the V gene TRBV12-3 or TRBV12-4, with unresolved D. CDR3 length equals 13 residues. Trimming shortened V by 3 bases and J by 3 bases, and 9 bases separated the two germline ends. The CDR3 reads CASSLYYNYEQYF. CDR3 bases: TGTGCCAGCAGTTTGTACTATAACTACGAGCAGTACTTC.

This rearrangement joins TRBV19 to TRBJ2-7; weak D call: TRBD2 (6 bases). Germline CDR1 reads LNHDA; CDR2 reads SQIVND (reference sequence). Trimming left V 3 bases short and J 3 bases short, with 21 bases between. This CDR3 region has 17 residues. CDR3 sequence: CASSISSASEKVYEQYF. The CDR3 DNA sequence: TGTGCCAGTAGTATTTCCTCGGCTAGCGAAAAGGTCTACGAGCAGTACTTC.

The table lists this clone with a count of one. The CDR3 region has the DNA TGTGCTAGTGGTTTGGTACTCGGACAGACGTACAATGAGCAGTTCTTC. Its translation: CASGLVLGQTYNEQFF. The chain uses TRBV12-5 and TRBJ2-1, with TRBD1 as a possible D gene (6 bases). The CDR3 consists of 16 residues. V lost 0 bases and J lost 4, with 13 bases in between. Germline CDR1 and CDR2: LGHNT and FRNRAP.

This clone has just one count. The gene calls are TRBV7-6 and TRBJ2-2, with 13 bases fitting TRBD2. Germline assignment: CDR1 SGHVS and CDR2 FNYEAQ. Germline trimming cut 4 bases from V and 0 bases from J; bases unmatched to any gene: 5. CDR3 length: 18 amino acids. The CDR3 spells CASSWGLAGRANTGELFF. CDR3 DNA: TGTGCCAGCAGCTGGGGACTAGCGGGAAGAGCGAACACCGGGGAGCTGTTTTTT.

This clone was detected a few times. V usage is TRBV27 and J usage is TRBJ1-5, with a tentative D call TRBD1 (6 bases). The CDR3 extends over 16 amino acids. CDR1 MNHEY and CDR2 SMNVEV come from the germline V gene (reference sequence). Trimming cost V 0 bases and J 3 bases, with 12 bases left between them. As DNA, the CDR3 is TGTGCCAGCAGTTTATCCGGACAGTTATCCAATCAGCCCCAGCATTTT. This codes for CASSLSGQLSNQPQHF.

The chain recombines TRBV6-5 with TRBJ1-1, with D unresolved. Between the trimmed V and J ends, which lost 1 base and 1 base, there was a span of 7 bases. The germline V gene encodes CDR1 MNHEY and CDR2 SVGAGI. This CDR3 region has 14 residues. The CDR3 DNA is TGTGCCAGCAGTTACTTGAGAGGGAACACTGAAGCTTTCTTT. Translation gives CASSYLRGNTEAFF.

The chain combines TRBV18 with TRBJ1-5; D uncertain. Germline V lookup: CDR1 KGHSH, CDR2 LQKENI. V gave up 3 bases and J gave up 5 bases, with 11 bases separating them. This CDR3 comprises 14 residues. The CDR3 nucleotides are TGTGCCAGCTCACCGAGAGGTGGCGATCAGCCCCAGCATTTT. Translating it yields CASSPRGGDQPQHF.

The J gene is TRBJ2-7, the V gene TRBV3-1 (or the pseudogene TRBV3-2); a possible D gene is TRBD2 (5 bases). Trimming stripped 4 bases from V and 0 bases from J, with 16 bases between. CDR1 LGHDT and CDR2 YNNKEL come from the germline V gene (reference sequence). The CDR3 is 16 residues long. As DNA, the CDR3 is TGTGCCAGCAGCCCCGCGGGTTCCCTTACCTCCTACGAGCAGTACTTC. As protein: CASSPAGSLTSYEQYF.

The J gene is TRBJ1-5, the V gene TRBV5-5; D might be TRBD1 (5 bases). The CDR3 extends over 14 amino acids. Germline loops: CDR1 SGHKS, CDR2 YYEKEE (reference sequence). V was shortened by 3 bases and J by 4 bases, with 11 bases between the two germline ends. The CDR3 region has the DNA TGTGCCAGCAGCTCCCTGGGGGGGAATCAGCCCCAGCATTTT. This encodes CASSSLGGNQPQHF.

Remarks on this clone: The junction does not match germline at one end; this may be a read error. This chain joins TRBV28 and TRBJ1-1; 9 bases agree with TRBD1. This CDR3 contains 12 residues. Germline assignment: CDR1 MDHEN and CDR2 SYDVKM. The CDR3 coding sequence is TGTGCCAGCAGTTCCCGGGACAGGGAGGACAACTTT. It encodes CASSSRDREDNF.

The chain carries TRBV2 and TRBJ1-5; 7 bases align to TRBD1. CDR1 is SNHLY and CDR2 is FYNNEI in the germline V gene. The CDR3 length is 14 residues. V dropped 4 bases and J dropped 2; count of bases not matched to a gene: 2. CDR3 DNA: TGTGCCAGCAGTGGACAGGGACGCAATCAGCCCCAGCATTTT. It specifies CASSGQGRNQPQHF.

The V and J genes are TRBV2 and TRBJ2-7; maybe TRBD2 (5 bases). In germline, CDR1 is SNHLY, CDR2 FYNNEI. V lost 2 bases to trimming and J lost 1 base, with 9 bases between them. The CDR3 sequence is 14 residues long. CDR3 in amino acids: CASSEWSGSYEQYF. CDR3 coding DNA: TGTGCCAGCAGTGAATGGTCGGGGTCCTACGAGCAGTACTTC.

This chain uses TRBV5-4 with TRBJ1-2; TRBD1 might be the D (5 bases). Germline lookup yields CDR1 SGHNT and CDR2 YYREEE (reference sequence). The CDR3 sequence is 13 residues long. Trimming took off 4 bases at V and 4 bases at J, with 11 bases between the two ends. The CDR3 region is CASSRGTGYGYTF. CDR3 DNA sequence: TGTGCCAGCAGCCGGGGGACGGGCTATGGCTACACCTTC.

This clone was observed a handful of times. The chain employs TRBV5-1 and TRBJ2-1; tentatively, D is TRBD1 (5 bases). Germline lookup yields CDR1 SGHRS and CDR2 YFSETQ. Trimming took 6 bases from V and 9 from J, leaving 13 bases between them. CDR3 size: 12 residues. The CDR3 coding sequence is TGCGCCAGCACAGACAGCAGAGCTGAGCAGTTCTTC. It codes for CASTDSRAEQFF.

The chain recombines TRBV7-3 with TRBJ2-1, with 9 bases that match TRBD2. This CDR3 comprises 15 residues. Germline CDR1 is SGHTA and CDR2 is FQGTGA. Losses at the gene ends were 2 bases for V and 10 bases for J; bases not matched to a gene: 9. CDR3 nucleotide sequence: TGTGCCAGCAGCTTAGTAGCGGGAGATTACAGGGAGCAGTTCTTC. This sequence encodes CASSLVAGDYREQFF.

The chain has TRBV6-5 and TRBJ1-2, with 7 bases lining up with TRBD1. V lost 5 bases and J lost 1; bases outside the gene matches: 7. The germline CDR1 and CDR2 sequences are MNHEY and SVGAGI. CDR3 length: 15 residues. CDR3 region: CASSRRDRDNYGYTF. CDR3 nucleotide sequence: TGTGCCAGCAGTCGCCGGGACAGAGATAACTATGGCTACACCTTC.

The V and J genes are TRBV2 and TRBJ1-5; tentative D call: TRBD1 (6 bases). CDR1 is SNHLY and CDR2 is FYNNEI in the germline V gene. V dropped 2 bases and J dropped 6 bases, with 17 bases sitting between them. There are 16 residues in the CDR3. The CDR3 nucleotides read TGTGCCAGCAGTGAAAATCACAGGGCCCTCCTTCAGCCCCAGCATTTT. Protein product: CASSENHRALLQPQHF.

The chain employs TRBV19 and TRBJ1-1; no reliable D call. Germline V gives CDR1 LNHDA, CDR2 SQIVND (reference sequence). Trimming pared 7 bases from V and 1 base from J, leaving 13 bases between. The CDR3 sequence is 14 residues long. CDR3: CASTVLLRNTEAFF. DNA of the CDR3: TGTGCCAGTACCGTCCTGTTGAGGAACACTGAAGCTTTCTTT.

The CDR3 reads CASSRDSKMNTEAFF. In DNA, the CDR3 is TGTGCCAGCAGCAGGGACAGTAAAATGAACACTGAAGCTTTCTTT. This chain joins TRBV5-4 and TRBJ1-1, with TRBD1 matching 7 bases. CDR1 SGHNT and CDR2 YYREEE come from the germline V gene (reference sequence). V dropped 4 bases and J dropped 0; count of bases not matched to a gene: 6. The CDR3 contains 15 residues.

The chain uses TRBV28 and TRBJ1-1, with TRBD1 as a possible D gene (5 bases). Germline assignment: CDR1 MDHEN and CDR2 SYDVKM. V was shortened by 6 bases and J by 4 bases, with 24 bases between the two germline ends. The CDR3 is 17 amino acids. The CDR3 protein is CASSLINSRVLPTEAFF. The CDR3 region has the DNA TGTGCCAGCAGCTTAATCAACAGCAGGGTTCTTCCCACTGAAGCTTTCTTT. The whole variable domain, filled in from reference TRBV28 and TRBJ1-1, reads DVKVTQSSRYLVKRTGEKVFLECVQDMDHENMFWYRQDPGLGLRLIYFSYDVKMKEKGDIPEGYSVSREKKERFSLILESASTNQTSMYLCASSLINSRVLPTEAFFGQGTRLTVV.

V usage is TRBV5-1 and J usage is TRBJ2-5; TRBD1 aligns across 8 bases. Looked up from germline, CDR1 is SGHRS and CDR2 is YFSETQ. This CDR3 region has 15 residues. Trimming cost V 8 bases and J 5 bases; bases outside gene matches: 14. The CDR3 sequence: CASTNSIQGEETQYF. The CDR3 DNA reads as TGCGCCAGTACTAACTCCATACAGGGGGAGGAGACCCAGTACTTC.

This rearrangement joins TRBV5-1 to TRBJ2-7; 9 positions agree with TRBD1. Losses at the gene ends were 3 bases for V and 6 bases for J; bases not matched to a gene: 13. Germline values: CDR1 SGHRS, CDR2 YFSETQ. The CDR3 has 16 amino acids. The CDR3 DNA follows: TGCGCCAGCAGCTCAGATACCGGGACAGGGATCGGCGAGCAGTACTTC. This gives the protein CASSSDTGTGIGEQYF.

The V gene is TRBV9, the J gene TRBJ1-1; maybe TRBD1 (5 bases). Deletions cut 4 bases from V and 1 base from J, with 11 bases between. Germline V lookup: CDR1 SGDLS, CDR2 YYNGEE. The CDR3 sequence is 14 residues long. The CDR3 bases are TGTGCCAGCAGCCAAGACGACAGGAACACTGAAGCTTTCTTT. This sequence encodes CASSQDDRNTEAFF.

The V gene is TRBV28, the J gene TRBJ1-1, with a tentative D call TRBD1 (6 bases). V was trimmed by 3 bases and J by 1 base, leaving 9 bases between them. CDR3 size: 14 residues. The germline V gene has CDR1 MDHEN and CDR2 SYDVKM. The CDR3 spells CASSFGQSNTEAFF. The CDR3 region has the DNA TGTGCCAGCAGTTTTGGACAGTCGAACACTGAAGCTTTCTTT.